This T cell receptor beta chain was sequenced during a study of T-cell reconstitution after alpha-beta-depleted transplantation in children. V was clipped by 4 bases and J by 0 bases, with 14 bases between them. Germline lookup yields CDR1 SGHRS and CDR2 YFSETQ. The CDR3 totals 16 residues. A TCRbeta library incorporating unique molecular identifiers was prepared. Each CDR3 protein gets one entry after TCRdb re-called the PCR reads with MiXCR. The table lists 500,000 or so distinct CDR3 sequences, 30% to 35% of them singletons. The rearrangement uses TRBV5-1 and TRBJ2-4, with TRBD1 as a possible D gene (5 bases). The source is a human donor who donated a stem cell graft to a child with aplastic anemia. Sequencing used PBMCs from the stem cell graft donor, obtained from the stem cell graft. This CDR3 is CASSPTGNRAKNIQYF. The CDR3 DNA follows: TGCGCCAGCAGCCCCACAGGTAATCGAGCCAAAAACATTCAGTACTTC.